This T cell receptor (beta chain) is from a study of blood T cells in healthy people across ages. The CDR3 loop spans 15 amino acids. The germline V gene has CDR1 SNHLY and CDR2 FYNNEI. Trimming at V came to 5 bases and at J to 4 bases, leaving 7 bases not matched to a gene. This clonotype has at least ten counts. Then a second PCR, running about 7 to 11 cycles, was carried out with a sample-barcoded 5' primer and a J-beta primer mix. TCRdb itself ran the 5' RACE reads through MiXCR, one entry per CDR3 protein. The sample includes about 650,000 distinct CDR3 sequences, roughly 32% of them seen just once.

The TCR was taken from an elderly woman in good health. The chain recombines TRBV2 with TRBJ1-4, with 7 bases lining up with TRBD1. Sequenced input: blood. Written as DNA, the CDR3 is TGTGCCAGCAGTCGCGAACAGGGGTATAATGAAAAACTGTTTTTT. It codes for CASSREQGYNEKLFF.